This T cell receptor (beta chain) was captured in a study of cytomegalovirus exposure and HLA in healthy donors. Study results and limitations: Common viral pathogens seemed, in a later analysis, to connect with several of the most significant clusters. An analysis was carried out at a later point. It showed that HLA-associated TCR beta chains were more clonally expanded than equally common non-associated chains.

60 Vbeta and 13 Jbeta primers were used in PCR. Measured with immunoSEQ multiplex PCR; TCRdb has only the in-frame clones, and not every one. The repertoire consists of under 200,000 clones, with 82% occurring once and the leading ten covering more than 1.3%. About this clone itself: Its target is not known.

Sequenced sample: PBMCs. The source of this sequence is a girl between 10 and 17 years old in good health and CMV-seropositive.

The DNA for the CDR3 is TGTGCCAGCAGTCGGACTAGCGGGATCCTTGGGCCCGAGCAGTACTTC. It is translated as CASSRTSGILGPEQYF. The gene calls are TRBV28 and TRBJ2-7, with TRBD2 matching over 12 bases. Germline CDR1 and CDR2: MDHEN and SYDVKM. CDR3 size: 16 residues. The J segment lost 6 bases and the V segment lost 5 bases, leaving 11 bases of the junction unmatched.